The entry below gives a single T cell receptor beta chain sequence along with its context. This entry belongs to a study of blood T cell repertoires in COVID-19. CDR1 is MGHRA and CDR2 is YSYEKL in the germline V gene. The CDR3 extends over 13 amino acids. Trimming removed 6 bases at V and 1 base at J, with 9 bases between. The protocol was immunoSEQ multiplex PCR, while the TCRdb copy is restricted to in-frame clones and leaves out a portion. The sample contains about 81,000 clones, around 80% of which appear only once. The sequence was obtained from a human donor in a cohort sampled during active COVID-19. The V call is TRBV4-1, the J call TRBJ1-1; the D is unclear. The sequencing sample was made of peripheral blood. CDR3 coding DNA: TGCGCCAGCAGTCCCCAGGCGAACACTGAAGCTTTCTTT. Protein sequence: CASSPQANTEAFF.